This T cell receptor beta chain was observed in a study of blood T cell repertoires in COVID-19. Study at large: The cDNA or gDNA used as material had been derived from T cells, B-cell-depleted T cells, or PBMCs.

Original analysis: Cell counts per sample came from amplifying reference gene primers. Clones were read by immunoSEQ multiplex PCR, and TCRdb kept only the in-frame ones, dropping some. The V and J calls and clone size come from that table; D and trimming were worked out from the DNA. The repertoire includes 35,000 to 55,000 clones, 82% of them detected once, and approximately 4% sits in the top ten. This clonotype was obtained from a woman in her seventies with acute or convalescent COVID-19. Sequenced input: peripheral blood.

The CDR3 DNA is TGTGCCAGCAGTGACGGTGGAGCCTCGACAGATACGCAGTATTTT. Its protein product is CASSDGGASTDTQYF. The V call is TRBV6-4, the J call TRBJ2-3; D is unresolved. The CDR3 length is 15 residues. Trimming took off 2 bases at V and 3 bases at J, with 12 bases between the two ends. Germline assignment: CDR1 MRHNA and CDR2 SNTAGT.